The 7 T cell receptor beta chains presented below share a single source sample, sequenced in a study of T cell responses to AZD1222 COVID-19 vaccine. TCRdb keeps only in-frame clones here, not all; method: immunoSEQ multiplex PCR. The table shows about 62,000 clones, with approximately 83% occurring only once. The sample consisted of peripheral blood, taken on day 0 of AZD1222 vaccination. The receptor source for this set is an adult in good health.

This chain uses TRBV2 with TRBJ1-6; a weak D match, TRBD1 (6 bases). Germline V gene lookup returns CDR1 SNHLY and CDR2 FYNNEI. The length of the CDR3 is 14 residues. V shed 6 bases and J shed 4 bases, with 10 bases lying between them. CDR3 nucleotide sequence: TGTGCCAGCAGCGAGACAGGATATAATTCACCCCTCCACTTT. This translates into CASSETGYNSPLHF.

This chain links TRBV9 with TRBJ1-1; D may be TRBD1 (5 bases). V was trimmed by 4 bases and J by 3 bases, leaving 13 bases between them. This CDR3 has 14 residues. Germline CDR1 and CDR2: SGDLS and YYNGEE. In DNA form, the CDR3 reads TGTGCCAGCAGCAGACCAGGGATGCACACTGAAGCTTTCTTT. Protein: CASSRPGMHTEAFF.

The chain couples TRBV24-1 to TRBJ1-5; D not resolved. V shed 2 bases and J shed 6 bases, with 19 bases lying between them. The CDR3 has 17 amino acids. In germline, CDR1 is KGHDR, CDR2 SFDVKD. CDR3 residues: CATSDSRGTDPGQPQHF. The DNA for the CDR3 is TGTGCCACCAGTGATTCCCGAGGCACAGACCCAGGTCAGCCCCAGCATTTT.

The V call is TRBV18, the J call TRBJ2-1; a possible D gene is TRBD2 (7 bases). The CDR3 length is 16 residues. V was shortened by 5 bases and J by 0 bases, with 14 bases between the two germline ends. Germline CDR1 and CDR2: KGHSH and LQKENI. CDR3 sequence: CASSSGGPSSYNEQFF. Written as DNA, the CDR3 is TGTGCCAGCTCATCGGGGGGCCCAAGCTCCTACAATGAGCAGTTCTTC. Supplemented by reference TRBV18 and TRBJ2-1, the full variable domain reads NAGVMQNPRHLVRRRGQEARLRCSPMKGHSHVYWYRQLPEEGLKFMVYLQKENIIDESGMPKERFSAEFPKEGPSILRIQQVVRGDSAAYFCASSSGGPSSYNEQFFGPGTRLTVL.

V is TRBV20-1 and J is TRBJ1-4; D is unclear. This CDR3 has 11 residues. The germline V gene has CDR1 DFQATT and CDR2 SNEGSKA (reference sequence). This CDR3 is CSAGINEKLFF. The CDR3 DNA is TGCAGCGCAGGAATAAATGAAAAACTGTTTTTT.

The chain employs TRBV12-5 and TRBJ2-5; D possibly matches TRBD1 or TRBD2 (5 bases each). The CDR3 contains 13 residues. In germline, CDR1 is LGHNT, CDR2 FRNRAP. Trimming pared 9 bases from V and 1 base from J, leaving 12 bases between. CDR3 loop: CASTRDGQETQYF. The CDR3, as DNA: TGTGCTAGCACCCGGGACGGCCAAGAGACCCAGTACTTC.

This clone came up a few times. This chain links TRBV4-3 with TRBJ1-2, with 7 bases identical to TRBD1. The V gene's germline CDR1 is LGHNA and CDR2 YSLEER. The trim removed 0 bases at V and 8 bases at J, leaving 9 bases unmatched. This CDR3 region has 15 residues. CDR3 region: CASSQDGQEHRGYTF. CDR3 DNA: TGCGCCAGCAGCCAAGATGGACAGGAACACAGGGGCTACACCTTC.